This TCR beta chain was found in a study of PD-1 blockade in classical Hodgkin lymphoma. General observations from the study: Individuals initiating nivolumab under 1 year after ASCT were excluded. Healthy donors were reported to have higher baseline TCR diversity than newly diagnosed patients.

Germline loops: CDR1 SGHRS, CDR2 YFSETQ. CDR3 size: 14 residues. The V and J ends lost 5 bases and 5 bases, in that order; junction bases with no gene match: 7. Time point reported: cycle 4 day 1 (C4D1), after five to seven weeks of nivolumab. Patients all relapsed after autologous stem cell transplantation, and there was variation in brentuximab vedotin exposure. The study recorded best responses of complete response, partial response or progressive disease. In the case of this clone: The antigen remains unidentified.

Sequencing was performed with immunoSEQ multiplex PCR; in TCRdb, only in-frame clones are kept and a portion is missing. The data contain 43,000 or so clones, around 80% of them singletons. The sample here was peripheral blood mononuclear cells (PBMCs), taken before the fourth cycle of nivolumab. The J gene is TRBJ2-5, the V gene TRBV5-1; 9 bases line up with TRBD2. The TCR was taken from a human donor with classical Hodgkin lymphoma. CDR3 in amino acids: CASSASGGSETQYF. In DNA, the CDR3 is TGCGCCAGCAGTGCAAGCGGGGGGTCGGAGACCCAGTACTTC.